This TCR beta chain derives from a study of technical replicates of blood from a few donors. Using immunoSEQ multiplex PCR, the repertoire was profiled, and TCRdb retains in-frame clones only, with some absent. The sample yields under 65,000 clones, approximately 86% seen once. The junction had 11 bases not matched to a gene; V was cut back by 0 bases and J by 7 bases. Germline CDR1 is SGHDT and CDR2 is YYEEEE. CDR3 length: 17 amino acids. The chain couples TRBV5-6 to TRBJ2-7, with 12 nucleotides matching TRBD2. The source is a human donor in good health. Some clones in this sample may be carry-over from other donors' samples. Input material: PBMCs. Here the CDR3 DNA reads TGTGCCAGCAGCTTGGGACTAGCGGGGGCTCTCGGGGAAGAGCAGTACTTC. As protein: CASSLGLAGALGEEQYF. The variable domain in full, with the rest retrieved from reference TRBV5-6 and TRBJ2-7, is DAGVTQSPTHLIKTRGQQVTLRCSPKSGHDTVSWYQQALGQGPQFIFQYYEEEERQRGNFPDRFSGHQFPNYSSELNVNALLLGDSALYLCASSLGLAGALGEEQYFGPGTRLTVT.